The 27 T cell receptor beta chains presented below share a single source sample, sequenced in a study of T-cell reconstitution after alpha-beta-depleted transplantation in children. As it was prepared, the TCRbeta library received unique molecular identifiers. MiXCR, applied by TCRdb to the PCR reads, yields one record per CDR3 protein. The sample lists more than 550,000 distinct CDR3 sequences, over 9.5% occurring once. Sample: PBMCs from the stem cell graft donor, taken from the stem cell graft. The origin of the receptors is a human donor who donated a stem cell graft to a child with acute myeloid leukemia.

This clonotype was counted between two and nine times. This chain connects TRBV5-1 to TRBJ2-1; TRBD2 aligns across 8 bases. CDR1 and CDR2 (germline): SGHRS, YFSETQ. J gave up 2 bases and V 5 bases, and 9 bases lay outside the gene matches. The CDR3 totals 16 residues. CDR3 DNA: TGCGCCAGCAGTATTACAACGGGGGGGGCCTACAATGAGCAGTTCTTC. This translates into CASSITTGGAYNEQFF.

This clonotype was seen more than once but under ten times. The chain links TRBV10-3 to TRBJ1-3, with D perhaps matching TRBD1 (6 bases). Looked up from germline, CDR1 is ENHRY and CDR2 is SYGVKD. V was trimmed by 11 bases and J by 2 bases, leaving 19 bases between them. There are 15 residues in the CDR3. The CDR3 region has the DNA TGTGCCGCCGAGGTACAGGGCAGGGCTGGAAACACCATATATTTT. Translation: CAAEVQGRAGNTIYF.

The genes are TRBV7-7 and TRBJ1-1; no clear D. CDR3 length: 11 amino acids. Looked up from germline, CDR1 is SSHAT and CDR2 is FNYEAQ (reference sequence). The CDR3 is CALTRGTEAFF. The CDR3 region has the DNA TGTGCTCTTACCCGTGGGACTGAAGCTTTCTTT. The whole variable domain, remainder taken from reference TRBV7-7 and TRBJ1-1, is GAGVSQSPRYKVTKRGQDVTLRCDPISSHATLYWYQQALGQGPEFLTYFNYEAQPDKSGLPSDRFSAERPEGSISTLTIQRTEQRDSAMYRCALTRGTEAFFGQGTRLTVV.

This clonotype showed up many times. The rearrangement uses TRBV27 and TRBJ2-3, with D maybe TRBD2 (7 bases). Germline CDR1 is MNHEY and CDR2 is SMNVEV (reference sequence). This CDR3 has 17 amino acids. Trimming shortened V by 5 bases and J by 3 bases, and 21 bases separated the two germline ends. CDR3 DNA: TGTGCCAGCAGTCTCTTCGGCGGGAGCAGGGGAACAGATACGCAGTATTTT. Its protein is CASSLFGGSRGTDTQYF.

This clonotype showed up just a few times. This rearrangement joins TRBV2 to TRBJ1-2, with 12 nucleotides matching TRBD1. V gave up 6 bases and J gave up 11 bases; unmatched junction bases: 7. This CDR3 has 13 amino acids. Germline V gene data show CDR1 as SNHLY and CDR2 as FYNNEI. The CDR3, as DNA: TGTGCCAGCAGCGGGACAGGGGGCGTGTGGTACACCTTC. This codes for CASSGTGGVWYTF.

This clonotype was found a few times. This sequence joins TRBV5-1 and TRBJ2-2; 10 bases align to TRBD1. V trimming: 0 bases; J trimming: 6 bases; junction bases outside the gene matches: 5. Germline values: CDR1 SGHRS, CDR2 YFSETQ. This CDR3 is built from 16 residues. CDR3 DNA sequence: TGCGCCAGCAGCTTGGCCGGACAGGGGGGTCCCGGGGAGCTGTTTTTT. This gives the protein CASSLAGQGGPGELFF.

This clonotype was detected only a few times. The V and J genes are TRBV7-8 and TRBJ2-7, with 10 bases that match TRBD1. The CDR3 covers 15 residues. Losses at the gene ends were 3 bases for V and 3 bases for J; bases not matched to a gene: 5. Germline assignment: CDR1 SGHVS and CDR2 FQNEAQ. CDR3: CASSFRDRGSYEQYF. The CDR3 nucleotides are TGTGCCAGCAGCTTCCGGGACAGGGGTAGCTACGAGCAGTACTTC.

This clonotype was seen many times. V and J are TRBV7-6 and TRBJ1-1; 8 bases are shared with TRBD1. The germline gives CDR1 SGHVS, CDR2 FNYEAQ. V shed 2 bases, J shed 3 bases, and the junction held 2 bases outside the gene matches. CDR3 size: 14 residues. The CDR3 DNA reads as TGTGCCAGCAGCTTACCGACAGGGGACACTGAAGCTTTCTTT. Amino acids: CASSLPTGDTEAFF.

This clonotype has a handful of counts. This chain links TRBV24-1 with TRBJ2-5, with 12 bases that match TRBD1. After removal of 4 bases from V and 5 bases from J, the junction contained 7 bases not matched to a gene. Germline V gene data show CDR1 as KGHDR and CDR2 as SFDVKD. There are 16 residues in the CDR3. CDR3 amino acids: CATSDPGTGGRETQYF. In DNA form, the CDR3 reads TGTGCCACCAGTGACCCCGGGACAGGGGGCCGCGAGACCCAGTACTTC.

The chain couples TRBV9 to TRBJ1-3; 7 positions agree with TRBD1. Germline values: CDR1 SGDLS, CDR2 YYNGEE. V lost 3 bases to trimming and J lost 2 bases; unmatched junction nucleotides: 5. The CDR3 sequence is 15 residues long. As DNA, the CDR3 is TGTGCCAGCAGCGACTCGGGACAGCCTGGAAACACCATATATTTT. This sequence encodes CASSDSGQPGNTIYF.

This clonotype was counted only a few times. This chain links TRBV20-1 with TRBJ2-7; 9 bases match TRBD2. Germline V gene lookup returns CDR1 DFQATT and CDR2 SNEGSKA (reference sequence). The CDR3 length is 13 residues. With V trimmed by 0 bases and J by 6 bases, 3 bases remained unmatched. CDR3 in DNA: TGCAGTGCTAGAGAGATAGCGGGAGTCGAGCAGTACTTC. Translating it yields CSAREIAGVEQYF.

This clonotype was found a few times. The gene calls are TRBV4-3 and TRBJ2-1; TRBD2 is a possible D gene (7 bases). The CDR3 loop spans 14 amino acids. Trimming removed 0 bases from V and 8 bases from J, with 11 bases in between. Germline CDR1 and CDR2: LGHNA and YSLEER. Written as DNA, the CDR3 is TGCGCCAGCAGCCAAGATTGGGGGGGCTATGAGCAGTTCTTC. As protein: CASSQDWGGYEQFF.

This clonotype was observed a handful of times. The rearrangement joins TRBV4-2 to TRBJ2-3; 8 bases match TRBD1. V trimming: 2 bases; J trimming: 3 bases; junction bases outside the gene matches: 13. This CDR3 is 18 amino acids long. Germline CDR1 and CDR2: LGHNA and YNFKEQ. In DNA form, the CDR3 reads TGTGCCAGCAGCCAAACCCCTGGTAGGACAGGGTGGACAGATACGCAGTATTTT. Translated, it gives CASSQTPGRTGWTDTQYF.

The chain recombines TRBV5-1 with TRBJ1-1; D may be TRBD1 (6 bases). V lost 3 bases and J lost 4, with 16 bases in between. The germline V gene has CDR1 SGHRS and CDR2 YFSETQ. The CDR3 is made up of 15 amino acids. The CDR3 loop reads CASSSVGGQGTEAFF. CDR3 nucleotides: TGCGCCAGCAGCTCCGTCGGGGGCCAGGGCACTGAAGCTTTCTTT.

The V and J genes are TRBV12-3 or TRBV12-4 and TRBJ1-1; tentatively, D is TRBD1 (5 bases). V was clipped by 5 bases and J by 1 base, with 17 bases between them. The CDR3 extends over 16 amino acids. In DNA, the CDR3 is TGTGCCAGCAGTCCTATTACCGGGACTGCGAACACTGAAGCTTTCTTT. Its protein product is CASSPITGTANTEAFF.

This clonotype has a count of ten or more. V and J are TRBV5-4 and TRBJ2-7, with 7 bases aligning to TRBD2. CDR1 SGHNT and CDR2 YYREEE come from the germline V gene (reference sequence). The CDR3 covers 13 residues. The V segment lost 7 bases and the J segment 1 base; nucleotides outside the gene matches: 5. Here the CDR3 reads CASRAGESYEQYF. The CDR3 coding sequence is TGTGCCAGCCGCGCGGGAGAATCCTACGAGCAGTACTTC.

This clonotype has a count of ten or more. The chain recombines TRBV27 with TRBJ1-6; D not certain. The CDR3 is 10 residues long. The V end lost 4 bases, the J end lost 14 bases, and 6 bases lay between the germline ends. The germline CDR1 and CDR2 sequences are MNHEY and SMNVEV (reference sequence). The chain's CDR3 is CASSSLSLHF. For the CDR3, the DNA is TGTGCCAGCAGTTCATTATCCCTCCACTTT.

The CDR3 protein is CASSLGPRGTQYF. The CDR3 coding sequence is TGTGCCAGCAGTTTAGGCCCACGAGGGACCCAGTACTTC. The chain joins TRBV28 to TRBJ2-5; D is unclear. The CDR3 has 13 residues. V was pared by 2 bases and J by 7 bases, with 11 bases between. The germline CDR1 and CDR2 sequences are MDHEN and SYDVKM.

The V and J genes are TRBV27 and TRBJ2-7, with a weak D call TRBD2 (6 bases). This CDR3 contains 15 residues. The V end lost 2 bases, the J end lost 9 bases, and 20 bases lay between the germline ends. Germline V gene sequence: CDR1 MNHEY, CDR2 SMNVEV (reference sequence). The chain's CDR3 is CASSLGGSSPGRQYF. The CDR3 DNA reads TGTGCCAGCAGTTTAGGTGGTAGCTCCCCCGGGAGGCAGTACTTC.

This clonotype occurred once. V gene TRBV9 combines with J gene TRBJ2-7; the match to TRBD1 covers 8 bases. The junction had 10 bases not matched to a gene; V was cut back by 5 bases and J by 6 bases. The germline V gene encodes CDR1 SGDLS and CDR2 YYNGEE. This CDR3 region has 14 residues. CDR3: CASSGQGPMGEQYF. Here the CDR3 DNA reads TGTGCCAGCAGTGGACAGGGCCCTATGGGCGAGCAGTACTTC.

The V call is TRBV6-6, the J call TRBJ2-3, with D hard to call. Germline assignment: CDR1 MNHNY and CDR2 SVGAGI (reference sequence). Trimming took off 6 bases at V and 5 bases at J, with 9 bases between the two ends. CDR3 length: 12 residues. The CDR3 nucleotides are TGTGCCAGCAGCCCCAACCGAGATACGCAGTATTTT. Amino acids: CASSPNRDTQYF.

The gene calls are TRBV27 and TRBJ2-5; D tentatively fits TRBD1 or TRBD2 (5 bases each). The CDR3 totals 13 residues. Germline V CDR1 and CDR2: MNHEY, SMNVEV (reference sequence). Trimming removed 0 bases from V and 14 bases from J, with 16 bases in between. The CDR3 DNA follows: TGTGCCAGCAGTTTATCGTCAACTAGGGGATTTTACTTC. It is translated as CASSLSSTRGFYF.

This clonotype occurred a few times. The chain links TRBV20-1 to TRBJ1-2, with TRBD1 matching 9 bases. There are 12 residues in the CDR3. J lost 8 bases, V lost 4 bases, and 5 bases had no gene match. From germline, CDR1 is DFQATT and CDR2 SNEGSKA (reference sequence). CDR3 sequence reads: CSATPGQGGYTF. CDR3 nucleotide sequence: TGCAGTGCTACCCCGGGACAGGGCGGCTACACCTTC.

There are a few counts of this clonotype. The genes are TRBV20-1 and TRBJ2-5; no firm D call. This CDR3 is built from 16 residues. Germline V gene data show CDR1 as DFQATT and CDR2 as SNEGSKA (reference sequence). V lost 1 base, J lost 2 bases, and 17 bases lay in between. The CDR3 nucleotides read TGCAGTGCTAGAGCCCTTTTCGACCCGACTCAAGAGACCCAGTACTTC. Translation gives CSARALFDPTQETQYF.

This sequence joins TRBV9 and TRBJ2-7, with 12 bases matching TRBD1. Germline assignment: CDR1 SGDLS and CDR2 YYNGEE. With V trimmed by 7 bases and J by 4 bases, 12 bases remained unmatched. The CDR3 extends over 16 amino acids. The DNA for the CDR3 is TGTGCCAGCGGACGCACCGGGACAGGGGGCCTTTACGAGCAGTACTTC. Its protein is CASGRTGTGGLYEQYF.

This clonotype was counted ten times or more. The chain joins TRBV6-4 to TRBJ2-1, with D perhaps TRBD1 or TRBD2 (5 bases each). From germline, CDR1 is MRHNA and CDR2 SNTAGT. The CDR3 is made up of 15 amino acids. Trimming took 4 bases from V and 8 from J, leaving 18 bases between them. CDR3 nucleotides: TGTGCCAGCAGTGTTACCGGGGCAACAAGCTATGAGCAGTTCTTC. This translates into CASSVTGATSYEQFF.

This clonotype was seen only a few times. This sequence joins TRBV20-1 and TRBJ2-7; 7 nucleotides align to TRBD2. V lost 2 bases to trimming and J lost 0 bases; unmatched junction nucleotides: 7. CDR1 DFQATT and CDR2 SNEGSKA come from the germline V gene (reference sequence). The CDR3 contains 15 residues. CDR3 amino acids: CSARTRREPSYEQYF. CDR3 DNA sequence: TGCAGTGCTAGAACCCGGCGGGAGCCCTCCTACGAGCAGTACTTC.